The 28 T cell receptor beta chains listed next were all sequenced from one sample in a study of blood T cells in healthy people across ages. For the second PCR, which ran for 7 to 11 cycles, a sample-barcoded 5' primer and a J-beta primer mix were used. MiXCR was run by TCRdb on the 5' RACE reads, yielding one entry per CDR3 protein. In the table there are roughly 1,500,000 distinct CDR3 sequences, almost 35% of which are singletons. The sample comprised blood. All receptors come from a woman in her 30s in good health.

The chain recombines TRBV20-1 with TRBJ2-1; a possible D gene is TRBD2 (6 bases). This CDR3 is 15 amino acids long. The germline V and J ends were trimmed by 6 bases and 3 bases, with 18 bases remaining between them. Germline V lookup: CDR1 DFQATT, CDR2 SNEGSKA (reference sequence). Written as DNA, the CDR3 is TGCAGTGCGAAAAGCCTAGCGACAGTCTACAATGAGCAGTTCTTC. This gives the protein CSAKSLATVYNEQFF.

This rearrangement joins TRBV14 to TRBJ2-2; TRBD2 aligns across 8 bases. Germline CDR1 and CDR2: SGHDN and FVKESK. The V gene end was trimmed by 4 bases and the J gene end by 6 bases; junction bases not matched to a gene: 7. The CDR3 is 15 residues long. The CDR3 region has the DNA TGTGCCAGCAGCCCGGGACTAGAAATCCCCGGGGAGCTGTTTTTT. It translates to CASSPGLEIPGELFF.

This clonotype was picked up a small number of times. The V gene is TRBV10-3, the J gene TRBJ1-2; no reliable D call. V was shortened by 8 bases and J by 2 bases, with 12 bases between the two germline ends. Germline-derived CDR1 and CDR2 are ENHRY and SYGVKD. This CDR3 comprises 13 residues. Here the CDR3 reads CAIGSGLNYGYTF. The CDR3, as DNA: TGTGCCATCGGGTCTGGACTGAACTATGGCTACACCTTC.

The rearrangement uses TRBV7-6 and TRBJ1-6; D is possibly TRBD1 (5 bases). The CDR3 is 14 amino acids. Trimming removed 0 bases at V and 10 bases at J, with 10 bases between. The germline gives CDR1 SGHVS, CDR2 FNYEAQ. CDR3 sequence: CASSLAGEGSPLHF. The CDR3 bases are TGTGCCAGCAGCTTAGCGGGGGAAGGATCACCCCTCCACTTT.

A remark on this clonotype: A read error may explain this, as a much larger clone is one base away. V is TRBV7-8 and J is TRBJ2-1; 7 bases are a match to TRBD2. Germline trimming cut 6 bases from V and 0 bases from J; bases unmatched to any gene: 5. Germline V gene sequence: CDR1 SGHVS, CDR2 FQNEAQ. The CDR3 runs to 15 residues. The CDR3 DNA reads TGTGCCAGCAGACGAAGCGGGATCTCCTACAATGAGCAGTTCTTC. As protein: CASRRSGISYNEQFF.

The CDR3 reads CASSTGTAGAYEQYF. Written as DNA, the CDR3 is TGTGCCAGCTCAACCGGGACAGCAGGGGCCTACGAGCAGTACTTC. The chain has TRBV18 and TRBJ2-7; 7 bases are shared with TRBD1. The germline V gene has CDR1 KGHSH and CDR2 LQKENI. This CDR3 has 15 residues. The trim removed 5 bases at V and 2 bases at J, leaving 9 bases unmatched.

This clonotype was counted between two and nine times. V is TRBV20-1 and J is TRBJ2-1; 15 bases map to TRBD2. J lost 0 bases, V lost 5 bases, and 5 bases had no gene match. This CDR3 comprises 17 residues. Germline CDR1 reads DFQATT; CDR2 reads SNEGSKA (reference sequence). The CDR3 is CSAPGLAGGRSYNEQFF. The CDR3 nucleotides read TGCAGTGCTCCGGGACTAGCGGGGGGACGCTCCTACAATGAGCAGTTCTTC.

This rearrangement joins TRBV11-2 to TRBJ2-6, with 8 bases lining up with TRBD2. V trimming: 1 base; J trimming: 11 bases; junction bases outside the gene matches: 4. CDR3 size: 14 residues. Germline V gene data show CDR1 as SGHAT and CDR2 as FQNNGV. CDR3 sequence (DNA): TGTGCCAGCAGCTTAGGGGTGACTAGCGACGTCCTGACTTTC. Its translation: CASSLGVTSDVLTF.

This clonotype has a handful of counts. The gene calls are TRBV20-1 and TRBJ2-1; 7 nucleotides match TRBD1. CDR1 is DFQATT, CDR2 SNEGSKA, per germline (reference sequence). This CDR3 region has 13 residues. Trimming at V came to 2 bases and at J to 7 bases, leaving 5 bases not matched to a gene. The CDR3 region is CSARPTGLNEQFF. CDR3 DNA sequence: TGCAGTGCTAGACCGACAGGGTTAAATGAGCAGTTCTTC.

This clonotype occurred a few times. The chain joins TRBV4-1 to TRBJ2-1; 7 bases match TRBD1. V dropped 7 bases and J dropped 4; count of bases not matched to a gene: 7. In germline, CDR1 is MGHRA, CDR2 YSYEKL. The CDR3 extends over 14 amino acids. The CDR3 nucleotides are TGCGCCAGCACCGTGGGACAGACATACAATGAGCAGTTCTTC. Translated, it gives CASTVGQTYNEQFF.

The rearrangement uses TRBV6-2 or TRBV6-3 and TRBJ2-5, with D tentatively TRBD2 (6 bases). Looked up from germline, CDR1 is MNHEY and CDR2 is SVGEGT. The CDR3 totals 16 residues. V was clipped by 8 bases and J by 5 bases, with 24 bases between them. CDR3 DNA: TGTGCCAGCGGGGCCCGGGGGATCGTTATTTCGGAGACCCAGTACTTC. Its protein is CASGARGIVISETQYF.

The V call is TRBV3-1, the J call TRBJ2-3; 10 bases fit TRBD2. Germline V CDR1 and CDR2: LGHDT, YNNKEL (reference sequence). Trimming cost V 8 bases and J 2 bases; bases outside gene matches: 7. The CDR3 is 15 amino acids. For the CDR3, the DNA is TGTGCCAGCGTTCCAGCGGGAGGGCCCACAGATACGCAGTATTTT. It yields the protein CASVPAGGPTDTQYF.

The CDR3: CASSPLGLAYSYNEQFF. Written as DNA, the CDR3 is TGTGCCAGCAGCCCACTGGGACTAGCGTATTCCTACAATGAGCAGTTCTTC. V and J are TRBV7-3 and TRBJ2-1; 10 nucleotides line up with TRBD2. The CDR3 runs to 17 residues. With V trimmed by 5 bases and J by 1 base, 8 bases remained unmatched. Germline values: CDR1 SGHTA, CDR2 FQGTGA.

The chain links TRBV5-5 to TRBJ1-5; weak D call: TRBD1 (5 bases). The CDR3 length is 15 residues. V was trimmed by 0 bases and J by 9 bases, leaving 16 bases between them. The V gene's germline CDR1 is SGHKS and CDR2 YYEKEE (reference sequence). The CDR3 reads CASSLEQVQFAPQHF. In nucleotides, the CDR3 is TGTGCCAGCAGCTTGGAACAGGTCCAATTTGCGCCCCAGCATTTT.

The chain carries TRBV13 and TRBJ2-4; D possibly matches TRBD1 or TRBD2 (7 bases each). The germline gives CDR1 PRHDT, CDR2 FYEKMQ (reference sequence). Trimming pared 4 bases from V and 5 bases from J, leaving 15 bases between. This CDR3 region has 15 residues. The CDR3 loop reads CASSSAGGAENIQYF. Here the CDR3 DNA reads TGTGCCAGCAGCTCAGCAGGGGGGGCAGAAAACATTCAGTACTTC.

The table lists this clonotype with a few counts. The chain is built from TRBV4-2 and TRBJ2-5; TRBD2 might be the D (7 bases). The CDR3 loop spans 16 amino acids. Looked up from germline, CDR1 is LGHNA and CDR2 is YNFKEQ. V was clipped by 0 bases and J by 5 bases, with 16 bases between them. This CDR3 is CASSQEPGGPGETQYF. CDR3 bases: TGTGCCAGCAGCCAAGAGCCCGGGGGGCCGGGGGAGACCCAGTACTTC.

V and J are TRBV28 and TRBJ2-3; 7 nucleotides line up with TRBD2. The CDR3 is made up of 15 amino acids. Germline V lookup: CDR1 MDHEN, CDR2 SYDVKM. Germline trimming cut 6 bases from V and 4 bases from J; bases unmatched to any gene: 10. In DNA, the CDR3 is TGTGCCAGCAGGGGGGGTAGGCGGGAGTCAGATACGCAGTATTTT. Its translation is CASRGGRRESDTQYF. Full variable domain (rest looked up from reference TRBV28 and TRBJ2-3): DVKVTQSSRYLVKRTGEKVFLECVQDMDHENMFWYRQDPGLGLRLIYFSYDVKMKEKGDIPEGYSVSREKKERFSLILESASTNQTSMYLCASRGGRRESDTQYFGPGTRLTVL.

CDR3 in amino acids: CASSLGSTGTGAYEQYF. Written as DNA, the CDR3 is TGTGCCAGCAGCTTAGGGTCTACGGGGACAGGGGCATACGAGCAGTACTTC. The chain uses TRBV7-9 and TRBJ2-7, with TRBD1 identical over 10 bases. CDR1 SEHNR and CDR2 FQNEAQ come from the germline V gene (reference sequence). The ends lost 1 base at V and 4 bases at J; junction bases unmatched: 10. The CDR3 is 17 amino acids.

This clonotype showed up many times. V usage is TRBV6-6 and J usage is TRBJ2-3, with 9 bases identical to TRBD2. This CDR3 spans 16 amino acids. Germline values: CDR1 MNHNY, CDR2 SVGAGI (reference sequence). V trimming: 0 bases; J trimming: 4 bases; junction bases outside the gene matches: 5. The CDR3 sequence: CASSYSVREGADTQYF. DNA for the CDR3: TGTGCCAGCAGTTACTCGGTGCGGGAGGGCGCAGATACGCAGTATTTT.

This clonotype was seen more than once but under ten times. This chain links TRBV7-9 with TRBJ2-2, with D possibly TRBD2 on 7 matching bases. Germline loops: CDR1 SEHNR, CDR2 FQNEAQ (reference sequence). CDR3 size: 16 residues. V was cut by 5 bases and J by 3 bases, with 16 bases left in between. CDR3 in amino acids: CASSLGGVQYTGELFF. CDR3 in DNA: TGTGCCAGCAGCCTAGGGGGGGTCCAATACACCGGGGAGCTGTTTTTT.

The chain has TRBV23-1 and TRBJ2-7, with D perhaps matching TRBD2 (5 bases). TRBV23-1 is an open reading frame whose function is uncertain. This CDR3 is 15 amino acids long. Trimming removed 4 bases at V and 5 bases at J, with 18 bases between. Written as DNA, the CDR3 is TGCGCCAGCAGTCCTTGCCACCCGATGAGGGACGAGCAGTACTTC. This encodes CASSPCHPMRDEQYF.

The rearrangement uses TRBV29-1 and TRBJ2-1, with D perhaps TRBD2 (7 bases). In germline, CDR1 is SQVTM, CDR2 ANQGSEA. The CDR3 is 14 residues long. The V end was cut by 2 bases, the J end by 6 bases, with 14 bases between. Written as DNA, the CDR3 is TGCAGCGTTGAAAGGGGGGGACCACGCAATGAGCAGTTCTTC. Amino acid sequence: CSVERGGPRNEQFF.

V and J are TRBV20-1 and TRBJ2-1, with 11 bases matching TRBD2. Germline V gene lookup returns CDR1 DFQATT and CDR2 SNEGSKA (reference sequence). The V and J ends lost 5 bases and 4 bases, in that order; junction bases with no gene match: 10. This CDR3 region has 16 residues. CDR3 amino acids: CSALSTSGALYNEQFF. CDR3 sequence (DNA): TGCAGTGCTCTATCGACTAGCGGGGCATTGTACAATGAGCAGTTCTTC.

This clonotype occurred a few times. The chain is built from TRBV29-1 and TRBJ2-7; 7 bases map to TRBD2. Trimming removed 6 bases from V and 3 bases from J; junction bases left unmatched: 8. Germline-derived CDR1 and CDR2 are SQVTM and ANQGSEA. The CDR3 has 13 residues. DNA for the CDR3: TGCAGCGTGTTGGGAGGGGCCTACTACGAGCAGTACTTC. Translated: CSVLGGAYYEQYF.

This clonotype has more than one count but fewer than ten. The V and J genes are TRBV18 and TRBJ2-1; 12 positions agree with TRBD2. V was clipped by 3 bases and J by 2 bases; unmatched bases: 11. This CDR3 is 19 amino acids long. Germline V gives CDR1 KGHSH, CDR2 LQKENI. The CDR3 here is CASSPFDASGGDTYNEQFF. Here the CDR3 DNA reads TGTGCCAGCTCACCCTTTGACGCTAGCGGGGGGGATACCTACAATGAGCAGTTCTTC. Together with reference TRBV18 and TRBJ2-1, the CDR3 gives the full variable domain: NAGVMQNPRHLVRRRGQEARLRCSPMKGHSHVYWYRQLPEEGLKFMVYLQKENIIDESGMPKERFSAEFPKEGPSILRIQQVVRGDSAAYFCASSPFDASGGDTYNEQFFGPGTRLTVL.

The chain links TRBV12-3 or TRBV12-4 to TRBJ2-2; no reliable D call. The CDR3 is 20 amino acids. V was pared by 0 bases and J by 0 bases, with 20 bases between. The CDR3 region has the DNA TGTGCCAGCAGTTTAGCGTCCGGTTTTGGAACGGACCCGAACACCGGGGAGCTGTTTTTT. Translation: CASSLASGFGTDPNTGELFF.

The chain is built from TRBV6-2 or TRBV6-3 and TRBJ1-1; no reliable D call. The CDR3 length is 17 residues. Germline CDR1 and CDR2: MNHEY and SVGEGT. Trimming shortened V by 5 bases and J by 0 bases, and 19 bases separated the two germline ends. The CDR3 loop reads CASSPRDNAMMNTEAFF. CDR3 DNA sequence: TGTGCCAGCAGTCCCCGAGACAACGCCATGATGAACACTGAAGCTTTCTTT.

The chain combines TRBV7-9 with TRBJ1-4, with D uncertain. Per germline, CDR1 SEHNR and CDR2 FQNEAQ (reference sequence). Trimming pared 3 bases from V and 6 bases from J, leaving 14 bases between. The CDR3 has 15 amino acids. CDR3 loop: CASSFFPALYEKLFF. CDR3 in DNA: TGTGCCAGCAGCTTTTTCCCGGCCCTTTATGAAAAACTGTTTTTT.